This T cell receptor beta chain is drawn from a study of shared clonotypes between healthy human individuals. Profiled with immunoSEQ multiplex PCR; TCRdb holds only in-frame clones, not every one. The sample lists about 2.5 million clones; around 92% were seen once. The CDR3 consists of 15 residues. Trimming removed 0 bases from V and 7 bases from J, with 12 bases in between. Germline lookup yields CDR1 LNHNV and CDR2 YYDKDF (reference sequence). Only Caucasian adults living in Nashville, Tennessee made up the donor group. The chain carries TRBV15 and TRBJ1-4; D is possibly TRBD1 (5 bases). This TCR came from a man between 18 and 29 years old in good health. Some clones in this sample may be carry-over from other donors' samples. The sample taken for sequencing was naive CD4+ T cells from PBMCs. Subset: CD45RA+ positively selected. The CDR3 region is CATSRDDVRGEKLFF. CDR3 DNA sequence: TGTGCCACCAGCAGAGATGACGTGAGGGGTGAAAAACTGTTTTTT.